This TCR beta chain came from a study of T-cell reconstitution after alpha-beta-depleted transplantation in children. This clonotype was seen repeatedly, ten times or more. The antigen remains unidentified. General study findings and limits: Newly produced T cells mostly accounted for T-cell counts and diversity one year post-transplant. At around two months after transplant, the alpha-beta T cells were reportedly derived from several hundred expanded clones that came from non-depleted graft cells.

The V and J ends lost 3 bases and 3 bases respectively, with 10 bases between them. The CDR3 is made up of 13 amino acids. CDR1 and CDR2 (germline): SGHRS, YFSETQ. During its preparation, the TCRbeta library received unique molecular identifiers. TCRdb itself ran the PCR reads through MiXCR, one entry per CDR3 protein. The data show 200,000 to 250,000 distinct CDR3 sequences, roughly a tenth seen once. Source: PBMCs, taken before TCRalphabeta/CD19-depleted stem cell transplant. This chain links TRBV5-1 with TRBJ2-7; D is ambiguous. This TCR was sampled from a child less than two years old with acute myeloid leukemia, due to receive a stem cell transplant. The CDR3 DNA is TGCGCCAGCAGCTCTCCAGGTATCTACGAGCAGTACTTC. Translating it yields CASSSPGIYEQYF.